This T cell receptor beta chain derives from a study of CD8 T cells in ankylosing spondylitis. Study findings and constraints: Matched ankylosing spondylitis synovial fluid reportedly showed significant enrichment of disease-linked clones.

MiXCR, run by TCRdb on the 5' RACE reads, gives a single entry per CDR3 protein. The sample gives more than 150,000 distinct CDR3 sequences, roughly 20% of which show up once; roughly 4% is in the top ten. Trimming pared 5 bases from V and 7 bases from J, leaving 11 bases between. This CDR3 has 12 amino acids. Of note for this clonotype: The antigen is not known.

V gene TRBV12-3 or TRBV12-4 combines with J gene TRBJ1-1; possible D gene TRBD1, 6 bases. The sequence was collected from a male donor aged 10-35 years with ankylosing spondylitis or in good health (not recorded which). The sample taken for sequencing was blood, either unsorted or a sorted T cell fraction (not recorded which). As DNA, the CDR3 is TGTGCCAGCAGTCAAGGGGGAAATGAAGCTTTCTTT. It encodes CASSQGGNEAFF.